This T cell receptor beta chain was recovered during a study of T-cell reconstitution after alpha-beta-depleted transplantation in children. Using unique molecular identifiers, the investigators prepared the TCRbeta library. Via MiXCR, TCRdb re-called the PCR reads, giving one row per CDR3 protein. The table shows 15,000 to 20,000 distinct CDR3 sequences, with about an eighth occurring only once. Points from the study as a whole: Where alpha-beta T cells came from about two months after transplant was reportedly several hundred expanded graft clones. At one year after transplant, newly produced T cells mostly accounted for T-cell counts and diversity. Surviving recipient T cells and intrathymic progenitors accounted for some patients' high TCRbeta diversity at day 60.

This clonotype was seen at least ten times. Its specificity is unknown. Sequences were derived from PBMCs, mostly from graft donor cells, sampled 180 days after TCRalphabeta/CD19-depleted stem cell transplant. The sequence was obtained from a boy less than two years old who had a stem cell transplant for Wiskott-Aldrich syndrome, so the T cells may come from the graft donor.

The CDR3 DNA reads TGTGCCAGCAGTTTAAAAAATGGGTTTTGGGGTGAGACCCAGTACTTC. Translated, it gives CASSLKNGFWGETQYF. V and J are TRBV27 and TRBJ2-5; unclear D gene. The CDR3 is 16 residues long. V gave up 2 bases and J gave up 5 bases, with 18 bases separating them. CDR1 is MNHEY, CDR2 SMNVEV, per germline (reference sequence).